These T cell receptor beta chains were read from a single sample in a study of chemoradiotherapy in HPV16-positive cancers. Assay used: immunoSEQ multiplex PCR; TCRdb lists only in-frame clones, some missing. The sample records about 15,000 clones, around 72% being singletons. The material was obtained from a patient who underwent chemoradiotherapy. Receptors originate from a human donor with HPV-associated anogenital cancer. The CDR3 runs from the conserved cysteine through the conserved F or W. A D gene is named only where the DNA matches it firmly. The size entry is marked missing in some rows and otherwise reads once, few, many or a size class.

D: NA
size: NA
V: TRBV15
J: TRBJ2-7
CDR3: CATSRDTAYEQYF
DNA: TGTGCCACCAGCAGAGACACCGCCTACGAGCAGTACTTC

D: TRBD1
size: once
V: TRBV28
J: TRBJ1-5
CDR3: CASSQRRGTGWVSQPQHF
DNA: TGTGCCAGCAGTCAACGCCGGGGGACAGGGTGGGTAAGTCAGCCCCAGCATTTT

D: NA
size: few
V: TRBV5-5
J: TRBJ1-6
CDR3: CASSLWENNSPLHF
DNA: TGTGCCAGCAGCTTGTGGGAAAATAATTCACCCCTCCACTTT

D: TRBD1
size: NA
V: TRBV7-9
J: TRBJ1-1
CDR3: CASSPPGQGKNTEAFF
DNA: TGTGCCAGCAGCCCGCCGGGACAGGGGAAGAACACTGAAGCTTTCTTT

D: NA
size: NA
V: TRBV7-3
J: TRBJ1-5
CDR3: CASSTGLGPQHF
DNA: TGTGCCAGCAGCACAGGGTTAGGGCCCCAGCATTTT

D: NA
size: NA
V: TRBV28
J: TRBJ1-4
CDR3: CASSFPAVEKLFF
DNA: TGTGCCAGCAGTTTCCCCGCCGTAGAAAAACTGTTTTTT

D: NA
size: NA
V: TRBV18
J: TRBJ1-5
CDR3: CASSPTEAWGNQPQHF
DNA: TGTGCCAGCTCACCCACGGAGGCATGGGGCAATCAGCCCCAGCATTTT

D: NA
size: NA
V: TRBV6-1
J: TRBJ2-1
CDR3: CASCESSYNEQFF
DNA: TGTGCCAGCTGTGAAAGCTCCTACAATGAGCAGTTCTTC

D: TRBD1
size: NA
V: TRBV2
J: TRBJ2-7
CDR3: CASRRQGESYEQYF
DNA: TGTGCCAGCAGGAGACAGGGAGAATCCTACGAGCAGTACTTC

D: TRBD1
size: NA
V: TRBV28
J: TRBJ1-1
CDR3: CASDGTGGPNTEAFF
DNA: TGTGCCAGCGACGGGACAGGGGGACCAAACACTGAAGCTTTCTTT

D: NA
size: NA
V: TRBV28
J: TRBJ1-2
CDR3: CASSTLWAANYGYTF
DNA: TGTGCCAGCAGTACACTTTGGGCGGCTAACTATGGCTACACCTTC

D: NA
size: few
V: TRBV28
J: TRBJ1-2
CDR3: CASSPVWAVVTGSYGYTF
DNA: TGTGCCAGCAGTCCAGTTTGGGCCGTCGTGACAGGAAGCTATGGCTACACCTTC

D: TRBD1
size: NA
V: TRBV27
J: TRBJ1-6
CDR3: CASSLGGGGNSPLHF
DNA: TGTGCCAGCAGTTTAGGAGGGGGCGGTAATTCACCCCTCCACTTT

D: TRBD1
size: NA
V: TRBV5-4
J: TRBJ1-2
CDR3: CASSYFLRQGRDGYTF
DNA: TGTGCCAGCAGCTATTTTTTACGACAGGGACGGGATGGCTACACCTTC

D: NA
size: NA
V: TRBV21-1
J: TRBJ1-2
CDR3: CASSKCVGRRVYGYTF
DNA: TGTGCCAGCAGCAAATGTGTGGGACGGAGAGTCTATGGCTACACCTTC

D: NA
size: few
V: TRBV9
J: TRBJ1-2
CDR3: CASSVGGEGLGGYTF
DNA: TGTGCCAGCAGCGTAGGGGGAGAGGGTTTGGGTGGCTACACCTTC

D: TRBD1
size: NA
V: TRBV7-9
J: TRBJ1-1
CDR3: CASSQQGRMNTEAFF
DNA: TGTGCCAGCAGCCAACAGGGGCGCATGAACACTGAAGCTTTCTTT

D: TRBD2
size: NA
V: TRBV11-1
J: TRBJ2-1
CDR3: CASSPRTSGGYYNEQFF
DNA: TGTGCCAGCAGTCCAAGGACTAGCGGGGGGTACTACAATGAGCAGTTCTTC

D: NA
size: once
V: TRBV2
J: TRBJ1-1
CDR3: CASNRWANTEAFF
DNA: TGTGCCAGCAACCGGTGGGCGAACACTGAAGCTTTCTTT

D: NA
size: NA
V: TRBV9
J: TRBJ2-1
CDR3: CASSVDGNEQFF
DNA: TGTGCCAGCAGCGTAGACGGGAATGAGCAGTTCTTC